The 18 T cell receptor beta chains presented below share a single source sample, sequenced in a study of shared clonotypes between healthy human individuals. TCRdb's copy holds only in-frame clones and misses some; the assay was immunoSEQ multiplex PCR. The sample records fewer than 650,000 clones, about three quarters being singletons. The sample consisted of PBMCs. The receptors here all came from a woman aged 40 to 50 in good health. Some clones in this sample may be carry-over from other donors' samples.

The rearrangement links TRBV4-3 to TRBJ2-1, with D unresolved. There are 16 residues in the CDR3. Trimming removed 4 bases from V and 0 bases from J, with 13 bases in between. Per germline, CDR1 LGHNA and CDR2 YSLEER. The CDR3 region is CASSPSRRSSYNEQFF. As DNA, the CDR3 is TGCGCCAGCAGCCCAAGTCGACGGAGCTCCTACAATGAGCAGTTCTTC.

The V and J genes are TRBV6-6 and TRBJ2-1, with D possibly being TRBD2 (6 bases). Germline CDR1 reads MNHNY; CDR2 reads SVGAGI (reference sequence). The CDR3 is made up of 11 amino acids. Trimming removed 10 bases from V and 10 bases from J, with 14 bases in between. Here the CDR3 DNA reads TGTGCCATCGGTGGCGGGAACGAGCAGTTCTTC. Amino acids: CAIGGGNEQFF.

This clone was seen a single time. This chain joins TRBV19 and TRBJ2-2; 8 bases fit TRBD2. CDR3 length equals 16 residues. Looked up from germline, CDR1 is LNHDA and CDR2 is SQIVND (reference sequence). The V segment lost 2 bases and the J segment 4 bases; nucleotides outside the gene matches: 6. The CDR3 spells CASSILLAGLTGELFF. As DNA, the CDR3 is TGTGCCAGTAGTATATTGCTAGCGGGCCTCACCGGGGAGCTGTTTTTT.

V and J are TRBV19 and TRBJ1-1; 8 bases line up with TRBD1. V lost 7 bases and J lost 3; bases outside the gene matches: 7. In germline, CDR1 is LNHDA, CDR2 SQIVND (reference sequence). The CDR3 sequence is 14 residues long. CDR3 nucleotides: TGTGCCAGTAACGGACAGGGAATACACACTGAAGCTTTCTTT. It translates to CASNGQGIHTEAFF.

The chain combines TRBV21-1 with TRBJ1-5; the table's D call of TRBD1 was not tested on the DNA. TRBV21-1 is a pseudogene. The CDR3 extends over 16 amino acids. The CDR3 bases are TGTGCCAGCAGCAAAACCCGCCAGGCCCACAATCAGCCCCAGCATTTT. It codes for CASSKTRQAHNQPQHF.

This clone was seen at least ten times. Other DNA sequences of this sample code for an identical CDR3. The chain is built from TRBV29-1 and TRBJ2-7; TRBD1 agrees at 12 bases. This CDR3 has 13 residues. Germline V gene data show CDR1 as SQVTM and CDR2 as ANQGSEA. The V segment lost 7 bases and the J segment 5 bases; nucleotides outside the gene matches: 6. CDR3 sequence (DNA): TGCAGCGGGGGGGACAGGGGGCCCAACGAGCAGTACTTC. This gives the protein CSGGDRGPNEQYF.

This rearrangement joins TRBV6-6 to TRBJ1-3; no clear D. V lost 2 bases and J 3 bases, leaving 8 bases between the germline ends. The CDR3 length is 14 residues. Germline V gene lookup returns CDR1 MNHNY and CDR2 SVGAGI (reference sequence). This CDR3 is CASSYVAVGNTIYF. The CDR3 bases are TGTGCCAGCAGTTACGTTGCAGTTGGAAACACCATATATTTT.

V and J are TRBV13 and TRBJ2-1; 14 bases are a match to TRBD2. This CDR3 comprises 18 residues. Germline lookup yields CDR1 PRHDT and CDR2 FYEKMQ (reference sequence). The V segment lost 5 bases and the J segment 9 bases; nucleotides outside the gene matches: 15. CDR3 in DNA: TGTGCCAGCAGCCAACATATCCGACTAGCGGGAGGGCCCGGTGAGCAGTTCTTC. Its protein is CASSQHIRLAGGPGEQFF.

The chain carries TRBV7-9 and TRBJ2-7; perhaps TRBD2 as D (5 bases). The V gene lost 3 bases and the J gene lost 0 bases, with 12 bases spanning the gap. Germline CDR1 is SEHNR and CDR2 is FQNEAQ (reference sequence). This CDR3 has 15 residues. CDR3 region: CASSFGLTLSYEQYF. CDR3 DNA sequence: TGTGCCAGCAGCTTCGGACTGACCCTCTCCTACGAGCAGTACTTC. The complete variable domain, with remaining parts taken from reference TRBV7-9 and TRBJ2-7, reads DTGVSQNPRHKITKRGQNVTFRCDPISEHNRLYWYRQTLGQGPEFLTYFQNEAQLEKSRLLSDRFSAERPKGSFSTLEIQRTEQGDSAMYLCASSFGLTLSYEQYFGPGTRLTVT.

The genes are TRBV4-3 and TRBJ2-7; TRBD2 aligns across 11 bases. After removal of 0 bases from V and 3 bases from J, the junction contained 7 bases not matched to a gene. CDR1 and CDR2 from the germline V gene are LGHNA and YSLEER. The CDR3 has 17 amino acids. CDR3 sequence reads: CASSQDLPSGRRYEQYF. CDR3 sequence (DNA): TGCGCCAGCAGCCAAGATCTGCCTAGCGGGAGGCGCTACGAGCAGTACTTC.

V is TRBV5-8 and J is TRBJ2-3, with D unclear. Trimming took off 1 base at V and 4 bases at J, with 4 bases between the two ends. The CDR3 sequence is 12 residues long. CDR1 is SGHTS and CDR2 is YDEGEE in the germline V gene. CDR3 sequence: CASSLRADTQYF. The CDR3 DNA is TGTGCCAGCAGCTTGAGGGCAGATACGCAGTATTTT.

The V and J genes are TRBV27 and TRBJ2-5; D is undetermined. The germline CDR1 and CDR2 sequences are MNHEY and SMNVEV (reference sequence). The CDR3 contains 10 residues. Trimming pared 6 bases from V and 5 bases from J, leaving 4 bases between. CDR3 protein: CASRVETQYF. CDR3 DNA sequence: TGTGCCAGCAGGGTTGAGACCCAGTACTTC.

The chain combines TRBV6-6 with TRBJ2-3, with D perhaps matching TRBD1 (6 bases). Trimming stripped 0 bases from V and 2 bases from J, with 12 bases between. CDR1 is MNHNY and CDR2 is SVGAGI in the germline V gene (reference sequence). The CDR3 loop spans 16 amino acids. The CDR3, as DNA: TGTGCCAGCAGTTACTCAGGGGGTCGGTACACAGATACGCAGTATTTT. This encodes CASSYSGGRYTDTQYF.

A note on this clone: One end of the junction varies from germline; a read error may be responsible. This CDR3 reads CAISLDNQETQYF. The CDR3 DNA reads TGTGCCATCAGCCTTGACAACCAGGAGACCCAGTACTTC. The chain uses TRBV10-3 and TRBJ2-5; D is undetermined. There are 13 residues in the CDR3. Germline values: CDR1 ENHRY, CDR2 SYGVKD.

This rearrangement joins TRBV7-9 to TRBJ2-7; D call uncertain. Germline V gene data show CDR1 as SEHNR and CDR2 as FQNEAQ (reference sequence). The CDR3 runs 11 residues. The CDR3 region has the DNA TGTGCAGTCCTTACTGGGCCCGAGCAGTACTTC. Its translation is CAVLTGPEQYF.

This clone was observed at least ten times. The chain links TRBV5-1 to TRBJ1-1; the match to TRBD1 covers 8 bases. The germline V gene has CDR1 SGHRS and CDR2 YFSETQ. After removal of 6 bases from V and 1 base from J, the junction contained 5 bases not matched to a gene. This CDR3 comprises 14 residues. The CDR3 DNA sequence: TGCGCCAGCACCCCGACAGGGGCGAACACTGAAGCTTTCTTT. Translation: CASTPTGANTEAFF.

This rearrangement joins TRBV6-5 to TRBJ1-3; TRBD1 is a possible D gene (5 bases). Trimming shortened V by 7 bases and J by 2 bases, and 15 bases separated the two germline ends. Per the germline V gene, CDR1 is MNHEY and CDR2 is SVGAGI. This CDR3 region has 15 residues. The CDR3 loop reads CASTAGPGPGNTIYF. DNA of the CDR3: TGTGCCAGCACCGCAGGCCCAGGGCCTGGAAACACCATATATTTT.

This clone has only a few counts. The genes are TRBV2 and TRBJ1-4; the D gene is possibly TRBD1 (5 bases). V was clipped by 3 bases and J by 6 bases, with 8 bases between them. The CDR3 sequence is 13 residues long. Germline V gene lookup returns CDR1 SNHLY and CDR2 FYNNEI. The DNA for the CDR3 is TGTGCCAGCAGTGAGACAGCCTATGAAAAACTGTTTTTT. Residues: CASSETAYEKLFF.